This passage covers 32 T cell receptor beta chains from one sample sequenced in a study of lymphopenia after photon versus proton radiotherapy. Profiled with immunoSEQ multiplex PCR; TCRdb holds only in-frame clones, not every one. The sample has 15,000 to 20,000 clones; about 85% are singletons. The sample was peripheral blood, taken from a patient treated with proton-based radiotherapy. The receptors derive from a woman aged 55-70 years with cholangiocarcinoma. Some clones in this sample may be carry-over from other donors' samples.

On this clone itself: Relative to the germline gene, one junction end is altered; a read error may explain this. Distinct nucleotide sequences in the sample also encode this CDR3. Written as DNA, the CDR3 is TGTGCCTGGAGTTATGGGACTAATGAAAAATTGTTTTTT. The encoded protein is CAWSYGTNEKLFF. The rearrangement uses TRBV30 and TRBJ1-4; D might be TRBD1 (5 bases). The CDR3 is 13 amino acids. From germline, CDR1 is GTSNPN and CDR2 SVGIG (reference sequence).

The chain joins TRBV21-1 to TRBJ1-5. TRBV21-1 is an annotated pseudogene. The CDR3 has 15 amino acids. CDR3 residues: CASSPKGRSNQPQHF. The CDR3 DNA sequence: TGTGCCAGCAGCCCCAAAGGGCGTAGCAATCAGCCCCAGCATTTT.

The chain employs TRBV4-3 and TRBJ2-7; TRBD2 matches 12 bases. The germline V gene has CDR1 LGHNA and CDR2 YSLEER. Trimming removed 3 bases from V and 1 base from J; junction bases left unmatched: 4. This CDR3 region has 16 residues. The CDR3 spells CASSQGTSGRSYEQYF. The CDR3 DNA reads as TGCGCCAGCAGCCAGGGAACTAGCGGGAGGTCCTACGAGCAGTACTTC.

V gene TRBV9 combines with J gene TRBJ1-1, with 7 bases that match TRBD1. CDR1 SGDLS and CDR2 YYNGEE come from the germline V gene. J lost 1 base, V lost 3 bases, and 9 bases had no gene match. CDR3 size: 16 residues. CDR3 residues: CASSGYPGQANTEAFF. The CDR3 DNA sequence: TGTGCCAGCAGCGGATACCCAGGACAGGCGAACACTGAAGCTTTCTTT.

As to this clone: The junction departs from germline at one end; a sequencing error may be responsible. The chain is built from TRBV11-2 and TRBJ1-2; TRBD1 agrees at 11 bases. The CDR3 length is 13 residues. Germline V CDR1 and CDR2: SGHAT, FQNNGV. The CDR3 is CASSLMGQGDFAF. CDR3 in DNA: TGTGCCAGCAGCTTAATGGGACAGGGGGATTTCGCCTTC.

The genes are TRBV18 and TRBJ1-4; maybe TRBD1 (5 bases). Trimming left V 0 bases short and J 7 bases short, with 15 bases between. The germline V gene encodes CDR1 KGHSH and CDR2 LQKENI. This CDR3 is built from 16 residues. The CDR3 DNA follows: TGTGCCAGCTCACCACCGTCCCAGGGTGTTGGTGAAAAACTGTTTTTT. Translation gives CASSPPSQGVGEKLFF.

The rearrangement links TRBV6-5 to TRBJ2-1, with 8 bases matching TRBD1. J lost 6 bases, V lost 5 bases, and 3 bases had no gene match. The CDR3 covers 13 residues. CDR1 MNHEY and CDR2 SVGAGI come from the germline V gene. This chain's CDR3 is CASSADRGNEQFF. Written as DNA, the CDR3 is TGTGCCAGCAGTGCCGACAGGGGCAATGAGCAGTTCTTC.

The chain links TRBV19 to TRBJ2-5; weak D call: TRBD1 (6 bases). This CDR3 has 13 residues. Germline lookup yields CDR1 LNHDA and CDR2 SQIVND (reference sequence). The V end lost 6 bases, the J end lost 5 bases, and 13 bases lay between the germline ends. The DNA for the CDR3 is TGTGCCAGTAGACAGGGCTTATTGGAGACCCAGTACTTC. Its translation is CASRQGLLETQYF.

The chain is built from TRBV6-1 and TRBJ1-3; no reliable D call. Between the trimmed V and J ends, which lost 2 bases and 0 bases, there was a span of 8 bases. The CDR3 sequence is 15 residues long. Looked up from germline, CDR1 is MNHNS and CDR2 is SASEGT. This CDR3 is CASSETRDSGNTIYF. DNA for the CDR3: TGTGCCAGCAGTGAAACCCGGGACTCTGGAAACACCATATATTTT.

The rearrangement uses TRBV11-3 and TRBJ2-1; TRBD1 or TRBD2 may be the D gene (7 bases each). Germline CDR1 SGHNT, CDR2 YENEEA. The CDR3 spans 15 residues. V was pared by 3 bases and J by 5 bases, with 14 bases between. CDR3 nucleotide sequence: TGTGCCAGCAGCTTGGGAGGGGGCCTAGACAATGAGCAGTTCTTC. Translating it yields CASSLGGGLDNEQFF.

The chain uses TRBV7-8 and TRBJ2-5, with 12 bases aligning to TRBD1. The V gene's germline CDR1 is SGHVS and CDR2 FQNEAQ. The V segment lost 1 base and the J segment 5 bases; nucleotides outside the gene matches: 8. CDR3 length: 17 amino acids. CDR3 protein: CASSLVGQGALMETQYF. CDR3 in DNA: TGTGCCAGCAGCTTAGTGGGACAGGGGGCTTTAATGGAGACCCAGTACTTC.

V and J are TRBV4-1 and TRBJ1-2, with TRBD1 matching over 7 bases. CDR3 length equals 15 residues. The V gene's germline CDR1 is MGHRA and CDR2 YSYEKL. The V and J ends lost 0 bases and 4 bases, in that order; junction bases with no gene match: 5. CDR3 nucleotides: TGCGCCAGCAGCCAAGAGAGGGGGCTGGGCTATGGCTACACCTTC. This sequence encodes CASSQERGLGYGYTF.

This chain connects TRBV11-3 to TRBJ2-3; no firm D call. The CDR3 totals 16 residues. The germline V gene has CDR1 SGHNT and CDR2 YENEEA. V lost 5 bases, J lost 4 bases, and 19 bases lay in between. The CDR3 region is CASSGVSLGNADTQYF. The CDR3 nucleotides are TGTGCCAGCAGCGGCGTTTCTCTGGGGAATGCAGATACGCAGTATTTT.

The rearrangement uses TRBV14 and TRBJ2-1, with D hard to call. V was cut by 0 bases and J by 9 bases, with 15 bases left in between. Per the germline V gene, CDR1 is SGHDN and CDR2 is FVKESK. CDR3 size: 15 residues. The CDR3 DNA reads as TGTGCCAGCAGCCAAGAAACCGGAGTTGCTGGTGAGCAGTTCTTC. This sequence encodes CASSQETGVAGEQFF. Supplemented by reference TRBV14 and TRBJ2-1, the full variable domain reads EAGVTQFPSHSVIEKGQTVTLRCDPISGHDNLYWYRRVMGKEIKFLLHFVKESKQDESGMPNNRFLAERTGGTYSTLKVQPAELEDSGVYFCASSQETGVAGEQFFGPGTRLTVL.

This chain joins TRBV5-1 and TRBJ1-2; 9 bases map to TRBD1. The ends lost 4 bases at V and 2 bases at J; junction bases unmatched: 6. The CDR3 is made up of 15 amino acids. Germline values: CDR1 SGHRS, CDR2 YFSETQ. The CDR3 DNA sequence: TGCGCCAGCAGCCTTTCAGGGACAGGGAACTATGGCTACACCTTC. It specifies CASSLSGTGNYGYTF.

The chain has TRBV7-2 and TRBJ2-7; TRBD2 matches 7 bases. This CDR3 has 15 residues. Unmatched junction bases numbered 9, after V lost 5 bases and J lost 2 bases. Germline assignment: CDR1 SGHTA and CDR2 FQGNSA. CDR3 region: CASSADTLAAYEQYF. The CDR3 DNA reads TGTGCCAGCAGCGCAGATACTCTAGCGGCCTACGAGCAGTACTTC.

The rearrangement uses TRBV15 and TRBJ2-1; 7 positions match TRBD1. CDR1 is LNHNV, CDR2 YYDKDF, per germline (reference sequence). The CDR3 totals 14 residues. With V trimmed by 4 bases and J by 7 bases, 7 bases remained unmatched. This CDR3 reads CATSIAGQANEQFF. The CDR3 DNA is TGTGCCACCAGCATAGCCGGACAGGCTAATGAGCAGTTCTTC.

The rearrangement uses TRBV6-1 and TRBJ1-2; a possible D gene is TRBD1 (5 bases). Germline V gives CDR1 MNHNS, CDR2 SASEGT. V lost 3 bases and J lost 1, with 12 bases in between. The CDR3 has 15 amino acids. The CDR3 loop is CASSDRDGLNYGYTF. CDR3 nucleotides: TGTGCCAGCAGTGACCGGGACGGACTTAACTATGGCTACACCTTC.

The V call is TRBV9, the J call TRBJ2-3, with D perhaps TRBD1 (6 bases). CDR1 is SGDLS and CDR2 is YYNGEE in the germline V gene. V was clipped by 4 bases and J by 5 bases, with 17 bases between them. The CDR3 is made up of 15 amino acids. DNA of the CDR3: TGTGCCAGCAGCCTACAGGGAAACGGGGAAGATACGCAGTATTTT. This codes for CASSLQGNGEDTQYF.

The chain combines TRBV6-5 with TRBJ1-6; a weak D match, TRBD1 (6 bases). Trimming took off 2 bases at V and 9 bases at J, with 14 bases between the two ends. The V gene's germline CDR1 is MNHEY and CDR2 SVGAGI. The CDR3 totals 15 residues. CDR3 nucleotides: TGTGCCAGCAGTTACAAACAGGGTTGGGGTTCACCCCTCCACTTT. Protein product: CASSYKQGWGSPLHF.

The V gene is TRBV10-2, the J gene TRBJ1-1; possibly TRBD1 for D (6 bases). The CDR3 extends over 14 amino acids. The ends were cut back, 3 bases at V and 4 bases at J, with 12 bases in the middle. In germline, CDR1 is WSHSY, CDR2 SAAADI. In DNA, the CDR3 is TGCGCCAGCAGTGACGGGGGGCTGAGCACTGAAGCTTTCTTT. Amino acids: CASSDGGLSTEAFF.

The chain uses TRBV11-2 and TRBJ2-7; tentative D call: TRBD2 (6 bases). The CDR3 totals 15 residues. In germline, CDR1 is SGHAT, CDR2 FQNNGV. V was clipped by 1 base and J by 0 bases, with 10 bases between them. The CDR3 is CASSLVGGSSYEQYF. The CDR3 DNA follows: TGTGCCAGCAGCTTAGTCGGAGGGAGCTCCTACGAGCAGTACTTC.

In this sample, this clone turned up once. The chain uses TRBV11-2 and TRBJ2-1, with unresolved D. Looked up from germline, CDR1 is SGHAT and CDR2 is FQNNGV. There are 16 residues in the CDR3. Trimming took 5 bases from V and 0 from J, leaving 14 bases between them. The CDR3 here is CASSPPGVSSYNEQFF. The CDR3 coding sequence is TGTGCCAGCAGCCCCCCTGGGGTGAGCTCCTACAATGAGCAGTTCTTC.

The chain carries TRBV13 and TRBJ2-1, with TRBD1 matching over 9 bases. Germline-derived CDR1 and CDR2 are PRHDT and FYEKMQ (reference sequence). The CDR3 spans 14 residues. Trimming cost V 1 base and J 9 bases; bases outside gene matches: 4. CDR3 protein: CASSLVGQGAEQFF. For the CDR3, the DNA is TGTGCCAGCAGCTTAGTGGGACAGGGCGCTGAGCAGTTCTTC.

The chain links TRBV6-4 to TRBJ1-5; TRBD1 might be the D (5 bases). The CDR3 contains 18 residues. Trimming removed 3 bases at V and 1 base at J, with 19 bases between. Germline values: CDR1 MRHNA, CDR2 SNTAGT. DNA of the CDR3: TGTGCCAGCAGTGAATGGAGGACATACCTTGAGAGCAATCAGCCCCAGCATTTT. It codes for CASSEWRTYLESNQPQHF.

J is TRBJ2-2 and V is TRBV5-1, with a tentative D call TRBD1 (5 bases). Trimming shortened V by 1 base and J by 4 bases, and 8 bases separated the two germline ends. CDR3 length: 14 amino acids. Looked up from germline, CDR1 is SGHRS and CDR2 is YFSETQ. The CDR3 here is CASSLTGSTGELFF. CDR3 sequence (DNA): TGCGCCAGCAGCTTGACAGGTTCCACCGGGGAGCTGTTTTTT.

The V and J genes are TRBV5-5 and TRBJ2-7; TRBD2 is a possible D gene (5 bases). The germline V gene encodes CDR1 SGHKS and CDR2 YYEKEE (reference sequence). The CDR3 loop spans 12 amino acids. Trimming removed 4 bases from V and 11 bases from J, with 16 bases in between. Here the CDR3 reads CASSLHKEDKYF. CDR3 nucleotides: TGTGCCAGCAGCCTCCACAAGGAGGATAAGTACTTC. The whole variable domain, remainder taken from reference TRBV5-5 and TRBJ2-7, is DAGVTQSPTHLIKTRGQQVTLRCSPISGHKSVSWYQQVLGQGPQFIFQYYEKEERGRGNFPDRFSARQFPNYSSELNVNALLLGDSALYLCASSLHKEDKYFGPGTRLTVT.

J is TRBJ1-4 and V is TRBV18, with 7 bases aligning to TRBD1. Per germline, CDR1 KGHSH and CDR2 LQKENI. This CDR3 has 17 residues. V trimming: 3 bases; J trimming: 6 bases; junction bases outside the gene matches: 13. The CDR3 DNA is TGTGCCAGCTCACCGCGGGACAGAGGAGCCATTGATGAAAAACTGTTTTTT. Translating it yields CASSPRDRGAIDEKLFF. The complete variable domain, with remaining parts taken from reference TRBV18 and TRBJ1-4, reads NAGVMQNPRHLVRRRGQEARLRCSPMKGHSHVYWYRQLPEEGLKFMVYLQKENIIDESGMPKERFSAEFPKEGPSILRIQQVVRGDSAAYFCASSPRDRGAIDEKLFFGSGTQLSVL.

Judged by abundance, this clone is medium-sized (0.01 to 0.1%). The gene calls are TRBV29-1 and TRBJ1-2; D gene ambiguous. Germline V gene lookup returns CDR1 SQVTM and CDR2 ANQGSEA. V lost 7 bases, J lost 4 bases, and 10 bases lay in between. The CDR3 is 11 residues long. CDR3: CSGTGSYGYTF. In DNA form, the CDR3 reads TGCAGCGGCACCGGGAGCTATGGCTACACCTTC.

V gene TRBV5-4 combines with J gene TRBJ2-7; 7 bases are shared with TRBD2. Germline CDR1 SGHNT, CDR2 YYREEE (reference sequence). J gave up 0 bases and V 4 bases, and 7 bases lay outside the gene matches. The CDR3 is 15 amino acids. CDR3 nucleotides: TGTGCCAGCAGCGGGACTACCCAAAGCTCCTACGAGCAGTACTTC. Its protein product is CASSGTTQSSYEQYF.

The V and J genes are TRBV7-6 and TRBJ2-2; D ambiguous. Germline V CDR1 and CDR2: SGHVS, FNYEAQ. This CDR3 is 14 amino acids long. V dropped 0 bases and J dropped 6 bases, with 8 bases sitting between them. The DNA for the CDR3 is TGTGCCAGCAGCTTAGCGCGGAAGTCCGGGGAGCTGTTTTTT. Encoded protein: CASSLARKSGELFF.

The CDR3: CASSYQRGEETQYF. The DNA for the CDR3 is TGTGCCAGCAGTTACCAGCGGGGGGAAGAGACCCAGTACTTC. The genes are TRBV6-6 and TRBJ2-5, with 9 bases that match TRBD2. Germline assignment: CDR1 MNHNY and CDR2 SVGAGI (reference sequence). V trimming: 2 bases; J trimming: 3 bases; junction bases outside the gene matches: 1. The CDR3 has 14 residues.